This TCR beta chain was sequenced during a study of T-cell reconstitution after alpha-beta-depleted transplantation in children. Points on this clonotype: The antigen is undetermined.

The CDR3 is 14 amino acids. Trimming removed 1 base from V and 6 bases from J, with 10 bases in between. Germline CDR1 and CDR2: MNHEY and SMNVEV (reference sequence). The study's findings and limits: From newly produced T cells came most of the T-cell counts and diversity one year after transplant. Approximately two months post-transplant, alpha-beta T cells reportedly originated from several hundred expanded graft clones. Some patients owed their high day-60 TCRbeta diversity to surviving recipient T cells and thymic progenitors.

Preparation of the TCRbeta library used unique molecular identifiers. Each CDR3 protein is one row after TCRdb ran MiXCR on the PCR reads. The sample comprises 350,000 to 500,000 distinct CDR3 sequences, about 45% of which are singletons, and roughly 27% rests with the top ten. This specimen consisted of PBMCs, obtained before TCRalphabeta/CD19-depleted stem cell transplant. The chain carries TRBV27 and TRBJ2-1; perhaps TRBD1 as D (5 bases). The receptor was isolated from a girl under 10 years old with aplastic anemia, due to receive a stem cell transplant. The CDR3 DNA follows: TGTGCCAGCAGTTTATTGACCAGGGTCAATGAGCAGTTCTTC. Translated, it gives CASSLLTRVNEQFF.